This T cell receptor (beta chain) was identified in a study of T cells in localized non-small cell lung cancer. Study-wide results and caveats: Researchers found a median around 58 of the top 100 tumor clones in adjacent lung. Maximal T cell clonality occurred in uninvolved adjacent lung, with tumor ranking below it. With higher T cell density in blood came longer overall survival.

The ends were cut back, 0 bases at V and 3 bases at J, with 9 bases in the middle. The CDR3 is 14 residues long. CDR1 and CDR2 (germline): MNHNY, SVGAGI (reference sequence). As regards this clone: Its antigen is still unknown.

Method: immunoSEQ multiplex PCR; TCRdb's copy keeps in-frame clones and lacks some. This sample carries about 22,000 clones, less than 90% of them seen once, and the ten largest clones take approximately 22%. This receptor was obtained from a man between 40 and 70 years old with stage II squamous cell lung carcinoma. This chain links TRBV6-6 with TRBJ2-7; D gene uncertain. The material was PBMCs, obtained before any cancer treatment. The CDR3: CASSYSGSLYEQYF. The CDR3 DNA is TGTGCCAGCAGTTACTCAGGCAGCCTCTACGAGCAGTACTTC.